A single sample gave rise to the 10 T cell receptor beta chains below, sequenced in a study of glioma-infiltrating T cells after dendritic cell vaccination. Only in-frame clones appear in the TCRdb table, and some are missing; sequencing was by immunoSEQ multiplex PCR. The table includes around 100,000 clones, roughly 79% detected once. The sequences come from blood, collected before dendritic cell vaccination. Receptors originate from a human donor with glioblastoma.

The chain combines TRBV27 with TRBJ2-1, with TRBD2 matching 11 bases. This CDR3 has 17 residues. CDR1 is MNHEY, CDR2 SMNVEV, per germline (reference sequence). Trimming took 4 bases from V and 4 from J; bases not matched to a gene: 9. This CDR3 reads CASSSYRLAGFYNEQFF. In DNA, the CDR3 is TGTGCCAGCAGTTCTTACAGACTAGCGGGGTTTTACAATGAGCAGTTCTTC.

The rearrangement joins TRBV7-9 to TRBJ2-1, with TRBD2 matching over 16 bases. Germline assignment: CDR1 SEHNR and CDR2 FQNEAQ (reference sequence). The CDR3 sequence is 15 residues long. V was clipped by 5 bases and J by 12 bases; unmatched bases: 7. The CDR3 region has the DNA TGTGCCAGCAGCACGGGACTAGCGGGGGGGCAAGGGCAGTTCTTC. It yields the protein CASSTGLAGGQGQFF.

The chain couples TRBV18 to TRBJ2-7; 7 bases map to TRBD1. The CDR3 length is 13 residues. Trimming at V came to 4 bases and at J to 2 bases, leaving 2 bases not matched to a gene. Germline CDR1 KGHSH, CDR2 LQKENI. CDR3 nucleotide sequence: TGTGCCAGCTCACAGGGGGCGACCTACGAGCAGTACTTC. Protein sequence: CASSQGATYEQYF.

In this sample, this clone turned up once. The gene calls are TRBV7-9 and TRBJ2-1, with 9 bases lining up with TRBD2. CDR1 SEHNR and CDR2 FQNEAQ come from the germline V gene (reference sequence). V shed 3 bases and J 6 bases; nucleotides not matched to a gene: 3. There are 14 residues in the CDR3. This CDR3 reads CASSFSGGTNEQFF. The CDR3 nucleotides read TGTGCCAGCAGCTTCAGCGGGGGGACCAATGAGCAGTTCTTC.

This rearrangement joins TRBV6-6 to TRBJ2-7; D may be TRBD1 (6 bases). Germline V gene sequence: CDR1 MNHNY, CDR2 SVGAGI (reference sequence). Trimming cost V 2 bases and J 4 bases, with 9 bases left between them. This CDR3 is 13 amino acids long. The CDR3 sequence: CASSYQTGYEQYF. As DNA, the CDR3 is TGTGCCAGCAGTTACCAAACAGGGTACGAGCAGTACTTC.

The V call is TRBV14, the J call TRBJ1-6, with 8 bases matching TRBD1. V shed 4 bases and J 10 bases; nucleotides not matched to a gene: 9. Germline lookup yields CDR1 SGHDN and CDR2 FVKESK. This CDR3 region has 15 residues. The CDR3 DNA is TGTGCCAGCAGCCGAAGACAGGGGAGCCGCTCACCCCTCCACTTT. Encoded protein: CASSRRQGSRSPLHF.

The J gene is TRBJ2-1, the V gene TRBV11-3; the match to TRBD2 covers 8 bases. This CDR3 is built from 16 residues. Germline V gives CDR1 SGHNT, CDR2 YENEEA. The ends lost 1 base at V and 8 bases at J; junction bases unmatched: 10. The CDR3 DNA reads as TGTGCCAGCAGCTTAGGGGCGGGGGGAGGCAGCGATGAGCAGTTCTTC. This codes for CASSLGAGGGSDEQFF. Based on the CDR3 plus reference TRBV11-3 and TRBJ2-1, the full variable domain is EAGVVQSPRYKIIEKKQPVAFWCNPISGHNTLYWYLQNLGQGPELLIRYENEEAVDDSQLPKDRFSAERLKGVDSTLKIQPAELGDSAVYLCASSLGAGGGSDEQFFGPGTRLTVL.

This chain connects TRBV7-6 to TRBJ2-7; 12 nucleotides agree with TRBD2. CDR1 and CDR2 (germline): SGHVS, FNYEAQ. The CDR3 totals 15 residues. V lost 1 base to trimming and J lost 3 bases; unmatched junction nucleotides: 1. CDR3 protein: CASSLGLAGVYEQYF. CDR3 DNA: TGTGCCAGCAGCTTAGGACTAGCGGGGGTCTACGAGCAGTACTTC.

This chain uses TRBV27 with TRBJ1-1; possibly TRBD1 for D (6 bases). This CDR3 has 16 amino acids. The V gene's germline CDR1 is MNHEY and CDR2 SMNVEV (reference sequence). Deletions cut 3 bases from V and 1 base from J, with 15 bases between. The CDR3 region is CASSLGTGKRNTEAFF. The CDR3 DNA is TGTGCCAGCAGTTTGGGTACAGGGAAGAGGAACACTGAAGCTTTCTTT.

J is TRBJ2-7 and V is TRBV10-3; TRBD1 matches at 12 bases. This CDR3 is 14 amino acids long. Germline values: CDR1 ENHRY, CDR2 SYGVKD. Trimming cost V 6 bases and J 4 bases; bases outside gene matches: 4. CDR3 protein: CAIRRGQGAYEQYF. In nucleotides, the CDR3 is TGTGCCATCAGAAGGGGACAGGGGGCATACGAGCAGTACTTC.